The subject of this entry is one T cell receptor beta chain. Its antigen is not known. These data belong to a study of a mutant IDH1 vaccine in newly diagnosed glioma. Looking at the study overall: Radiotherapy, temozolomide, or both had been given previously, and both were given to most.

Germline V lookup: CDR1 WSHSY, CDR2 SAAADI. Trimming left V 6 bases short and J 5 bases short, with 14 bases between. The CDR3 runs to 15 residues. Time point defined: week 35, safety follow-up. All doses held 300 ug of mutant IDH1 20-mer peptide, with topical imiquimod. Each patient was administered eight vaccinations, scheduled in weeks 1, 3, 5, 7, 11, 15, 19 and 23. The repertoire was sequenced with immunoSEQ multiplex PCR; TCRdb's copy has only in-frame clones and lacks some. The repertoire holds more than 35,000 clones, 81% seen once, with roughly 5% in the top ten. This sample comprised PBMCs, obtained from a glioma patient whose treatment included an IDH1 peptide vaccine. The receptor was isolated from a middle-aged woman with glioma. Some clones in this sample may be carry-over from other donors' samples. The V gene is TRBV10-2, the J gene TRBJ2-6; possible D gene TRBD1, 7 bases. The CDR3 reads CASSGGGARANVLTF. CDR3 nucleotides: TGCGCCAGCAGCGGAGGGGGCGCCAGGGCCAACGTCCTGACTTTC.